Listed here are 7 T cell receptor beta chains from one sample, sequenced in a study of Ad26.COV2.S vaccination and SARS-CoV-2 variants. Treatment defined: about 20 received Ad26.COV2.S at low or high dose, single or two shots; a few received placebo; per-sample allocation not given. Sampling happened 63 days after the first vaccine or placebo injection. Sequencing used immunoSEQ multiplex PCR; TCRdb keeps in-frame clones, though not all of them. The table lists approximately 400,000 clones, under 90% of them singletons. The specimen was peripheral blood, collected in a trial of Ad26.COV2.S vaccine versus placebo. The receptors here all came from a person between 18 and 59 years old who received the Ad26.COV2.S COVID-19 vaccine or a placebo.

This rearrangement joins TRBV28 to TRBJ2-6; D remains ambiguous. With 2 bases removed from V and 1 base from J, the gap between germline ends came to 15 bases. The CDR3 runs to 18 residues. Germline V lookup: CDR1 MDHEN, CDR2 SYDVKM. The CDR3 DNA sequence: TGTGCCAGCAGTTTAAGAAAGGGCTTCCCGTCTGGGGCCAACGTCCTGACTTTC. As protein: CASSLRKGFPSGANVLTF.

The CDR3 spells CASSRVNRGASFF. The CDR3 DNA reads TGTGCCAGCAGCCGCGTCAACCGGGGTGCATCTTTCTTT. The chain recombines TRBV3-1 (or the pseudogene TRBV3-2) with TRBJ1-1; D call uncertain. CDR3 length equals 13 residues. Germline-derived CDR1 and CDR2 are LGHDT and YNNKEL (reference sequence). Trimming cost V 4 bases and J 12 bases, with 18 bases left between them.

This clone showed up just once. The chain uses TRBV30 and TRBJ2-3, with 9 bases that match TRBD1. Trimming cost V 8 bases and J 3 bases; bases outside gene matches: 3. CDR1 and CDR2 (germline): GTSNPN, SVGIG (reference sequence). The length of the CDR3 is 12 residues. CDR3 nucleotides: TGTGCCAGAGACAGGGGGACAGATACGCAGTATTTT. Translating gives CARDRGTDTQYF.

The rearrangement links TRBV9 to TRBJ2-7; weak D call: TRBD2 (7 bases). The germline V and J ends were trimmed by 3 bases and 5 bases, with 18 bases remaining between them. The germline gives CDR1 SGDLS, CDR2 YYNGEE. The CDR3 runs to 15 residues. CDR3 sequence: CASSGNGGPADEQYF. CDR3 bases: TGTGCCAGCAGCGGAAACGGGGGGCCCGCGGACGAGCAGTACTTC.

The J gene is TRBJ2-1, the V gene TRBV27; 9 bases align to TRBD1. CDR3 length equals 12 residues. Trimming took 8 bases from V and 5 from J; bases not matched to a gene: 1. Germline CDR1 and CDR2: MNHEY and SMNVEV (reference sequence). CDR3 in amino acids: CASGTGNNEQFF. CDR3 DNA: TGTGCCAGCGGGACAGGGAACAATGAGCAGTTCTTC.

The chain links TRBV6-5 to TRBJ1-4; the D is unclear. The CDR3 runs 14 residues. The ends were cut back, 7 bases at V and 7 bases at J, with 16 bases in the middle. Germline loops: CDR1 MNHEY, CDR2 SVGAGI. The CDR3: CASTGEVGSEKLFF. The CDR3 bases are TGTGCCAGCACCGGGGAGGTTGGGAGTGAAAAACTGTTTTTT.

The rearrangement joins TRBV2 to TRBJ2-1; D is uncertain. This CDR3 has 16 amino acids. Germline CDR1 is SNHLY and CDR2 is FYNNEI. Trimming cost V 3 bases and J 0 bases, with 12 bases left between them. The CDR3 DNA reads TGTGCCAGCAGTGAGGGCTTTCCCTTCTCCTACAATGAGCAGTTCTTC. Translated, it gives CASSEGFPFSYNEQFF.